A selection of T cell receptor beta chains follows, all from one sample in a study of T cell clonotyping in hematopoietic cell transplantation. The table came from immunoSEQ multiplex PCR; TCRdb's copy has only in-frame clones and leaves some out. The sample includes 40,000 to 45,000 clones, around 95% of them seen just once. The sample was peripheral blood mononuclear cells. These receptors were collected from a woman between 45 and 60 years old in good health. Some clones in this sample may be carry-over from other donors' samples. CDR3s include the opening cysteine and the closing phenylalanine or tryptophan. The D gene is left open where the match is weak. For some rows the clone size is stated as once, few or many, or as a class when expanded; others skip it.

D: NA; J: TRBJ2-5; V: TRBV11-2; size: NA; DNA: TGTGCCAGCAGCTTAGATTACGATGGGGGCTTGGAGACCCAGTACTTC; CDR3: CASSLDYDGGLETQYF
D: NA; J: TRBJ2-5; V: TRBV6-5; size: NA; DNA: TGTGCCAGCACCGCAGGGGCACAAGAGACCCAGTACTTC; CDR3: CASTAGAQETQYF
D: NA; J: TRBJ2-1; V: TRBV7-3; size: NA; DNA: TGTGCCAGCAGCTTAAATTCCCCATCCCTGGGCAATGAGCAGTTCTTC; CDR3: CASSLNSPSLGNEQFF
D: NA; J: TRBJ1-5; V: TRBV6-6; size: NA; DNA: TGTGCCAGCAGTTCCAGGGGCCAGCCCCAGCATTTT; CDR3: CASSSRGQPQHF
D: NA; J: TRBJ1-1; V: TRBV5-8; size: NA; DNA: TGTGCCAGCAGCCACAGGATTTCTGAAGCTTTCTTT; CDR3: CASSHRISEAFF
D: NA; J: TRBJ1-6; V: TRBV7-2; size: NA; DNA: TGTGCCAGCAGCTTATTTGAGGGGGAAGGTTCACCCCTCCACTTT; CDR3: CASSLFEGEGSPLHF
D: NA; J: TRBJ2-5; V: TRBV7-2; size: NA; DNA: TGTGCCAGCAGCTTAGACTCGGGGACGGGGGAGACCCAGTACTTC; CDR3: CASSLDSGTGETQYF
D: TRBD1; J: TRBJ1-2; V: TRBV7-8; size: NA; DNA: TGTGCCAGCAGCACTCGACAGGGTAGCGGCTACACCTTC; CDR3: CASSTRQGSGYTF
D: TRBD1; J: TRBJ2-5; V: TRBV11-1; size: NA; DNA: TGTGCCAGCAGCTCAAGGGGGGACAGGGGGCTGGAGACCCAGTACTTC; CDR3: CASSSRGDRGLETQYF
D: NA; J: TRBJ2-5; V: TRBV27; size: NA; DNA: TGTGCCAGCAGTTTGGAGAGGGGGGAGACCCAGTACTTC; CDR3: CASSLERGETQYF
D: NA; J: TRBJ1-4; V: TRBV11-3; size: NA; DNA: TGTGCCAGCAGCGTGGGGCTCGGGGAACTGTTTTTT; CDR3: CASSVGLGELFF
D: NA; J: TRBJ1-4; V: TRBV7-2; size: NA; DNA: TGTGCCAGCACTAGTAATGAAAAACTGTTTTTT; CDR3: CASTSNEKLFF
D: NA; J: TRBJ2-3; V: TRBV5-1; size: once; DNA: TGCGCCAGCAGCTTCAGGTCGGATACGCAGTATTTT; CDR3: CASSFRSDTQYF
D: NA; J: TRBJ1-1; V: TRBV6-4; size: once; DNA: TGTGCCAGCAGTGGCCCGCTTACGGAAGCTTTCTTT; CDR3: CASSGPLTEAFF
D: NA; J: TRBJ1-2; V: TRBV6-5; size: NA; DNA: TGTGCCAGCAGCCCTCGAGACTATGGCTACACCTTC; CDR3: CASSPRDYGYTF
D: TRBD2; J: TRBJ2-5; V: TRBV4-2; size: NA; DNA: TGTGCCAGCAGCCAAGATTTAGCGGGAAAGACCCAGTACTTC; CDR3: CASSQDLAGKTQYF
D: TRBD1; J: TRBJ2-3; V: TRBV11-3; size: once; DNA: TGTGCCAGCAGCTTAGATAGGGGTGGGACAGGGACAGATACGCAGTATTTT; CDR3: CASSLDRGGTGTDTQYF
D: NA; J: TRBJ1-1; V: TRBV7-2; size: NA; DNA: TGTGCCAGCAGCCTAAGACTGTCGAACACTGAAGCTTTCTTT; CDR3: CASSLRLSNTEAFF
D: NA; J: TRBJ1-5; V: TRBV4-2; size: NA; DNA: TGTGCCAGCAGCCAAGACGGGGGGAGTCAGCCCCAGCATTTT; CDR3: CASSQDGGSQPQHF
D: NA; J: TRBJ2-7; V: TRBV25-1; size: NA; DNA: TGTGCCAGCAGTGCCGTGGGGGGCCAGCCTCTTACTGAGCAGTACTTC; CDR3: CASSAVGGQPLTEQYF
D: NA; J: TRBJ2-7; V: TRBV19; size: NA; DNA: TGTGCCAGTAGTATACTTTGGGGGGCCTACGAGCAGTACTTC; CDR3: CASSILWGAYEQYF
D: NA; J: TRBJ2-3; V: TRBV2; size: NA; DNA: TGTGCCAGCAGTCCGGGCACAGATACGCAGTATTTT; CDR3: CASSPGTDTQYF
D: NA; J: TRBJ1-1; V: TRBV7-8; size: NA; DNA: TGTGCCAGCAGCTTAACAGCCCCGAACACTGAAGCTTTCTTT; CDR3: CASSLTAPNTEAFF
D: NA; J: TRBJ2-7; V: TRBV30; size: NA; DNA: TGTGCCTGGGGAAAGGAGACGAAGTACGAGCAGTACTTC; CDR3: CAWGKETKYEQYF
D: NA; J: TRBJ1-2; V: TRBV28; size: NA; DNA: TGTGCCAGCTATAACTATGGCTACACCTTC; CDR3: CASYNYGYTF
D: NA; J: TRBJ1-2; V: TRBV28; size: NA; DNA: TGTGCCAGCACTCCTGGGGACCGGCCTGGTTATGGCTACACCTTC; CDR3: CASTPGDRPGYGYTF
D: NA; J: TRBJ1-5; V: TRBV5-4; size: NA; DNA: TGTGCCAGCAGCTTGGACGCGGCTCAGCCCCAGCATTTT; CDR3: CASSLDAAQPQHF
D: TRBD1; J: TRBJ1-2; V: TRBV6-5; size: NA; DNA: TGTGCCAGCAGTTTGGCGGGACAGTCTAACTATGGCTACACCTTC; CDR3: CASSLAGQSNYGYTF
D: TRBD2; J: TRBJ2-2; V: TRBV27; size: NA; DNA: TGTGCCAGCAGAACCGGACTAGCGGAGTGGACCGGGGAGCTGTTTTTT; CDR3: CASRTGLAEWTGELFF
D: NA; J: TRBJ2-7; V: TRBV6-5; size: NA; DNA: TGTGCCAGCAGTTATTCACAGGATTCGGCCGAGCAGTACTTC; CDR3: CASSYSQDSAEQYF
D: TRBD2; J: TRBJ2-7; V: TRBV5-5; size: NA; DNA: TGTGCCAGCAGCTTGGGGACTAGCGGACTCTACGAGCAGTACTTC; CDR3: CASSLGTSGLYEQYF
D: NA; J: TRBJ2-3; V: TRBV14; size: NA; DNA: TGTGCCAGCAGCTCAGCGGGCCCAGATACGCAGTATTTT; CDR3: CASSSAGPDTQYF
D: NA; J: TRBJ2-1; V: TRBV5-6; size: NA; DNA: TGTGCCAGCAGCTTGCTTATTCGATTGAGGGGAGGGGGCAATGAGCAGTTCTTC; CDR3: CASSLLIRLRGGGNEQFF
D: TRBD2; J: TRBJ2-7; V: TRBV9; size: NA; DNA: TGTGCCAGCAACCAAGCTCGCCAGCGGGGGGTCTACGAGCAGTACTTC; CDR3: CASNQARQRGVYEQYF
D: TRBD1; J: TRBJ1-1; V: TRBV7-2; size: NA; DNA: TGTGCCAGCAGCAGGCAGGGGGGGGAAACTGAAGCTTTCTTT; CDR3: CASSRQGGETEAFF
D: NA; J: TRBJ1-1; V: TRBV28; size: NA; DNA: TGTGCCAGCAGTCCTCTAACGAGGAACACTGAAGCTTTCTTT; CDR3: CASSPLTRNTEAFF
D: NA; J: TRBJ2-3; V: TRBV7-6; size: NA; DNA: TGTGCCAGCAGCTTGGGCAGGACGGCAGATACGCAGTATTTT; CDR3: CASSLGRTADTQYF
D: TRBD1; J: TRBJ2-1; V: TRBV9; size: NA; DNA: TGTGCCAGCAGCGTCACAGGGGATTATGAGCAGTTCTTC; CDR3: CASSVTGDYEQFF
D: NA; J: TRBJ1-6; V: TRBV7-8; size: NA; DNA: TGTGCCAGCAGCCCAAGCGCCTCACCCCTCCACTTT; CDR3: CASSPSASPLHF
D: NA; J: TRBJ1-1; V: TRBV14; size: NA; DNA: TGTGCCAGCAGCCAAGATTCGGGCAGAATGAACACTGAAGCTTTCTTT; CDR3: CASSQDSGRMNTEAFF
D: TRBD1; J: TRBJ2-7; V: TRBV11-3; size: NA; DNA: TGTGCCAGCAGCTTAGAGGACAGGGCCTGGGAGCAGTACTTC; CDR3: CASSLEDRAWEQYF
D: NA; J: TRBJ1-2; V: TRBV6-5; size: NA; DNA: TGTGCCAGCAGTTACTCCGCGGAATATGGCTACACCTTC; CDR3: CASSYSAEYGYTF
D: NA; J: TRBJ2-5; V: TRBV5-4; size: NA; DNA: TGTGCCAGCAGCCGCGACCAAGAGACCCAGTACTTC; CDR3: CASSRDQETQYF
D: NA; J: TRBJ2-2; V: TRBV5-8; size: NA; DNA: TGTGCCAGCAGCTTGAGGCTATACACCGGGGAGCTGTTTTTT; CDR3: CASSLRLYTGELFF
D: TRBD2; J: TRBJ2-3; V: TRBV23-1; size: NA; DNA: TGCGCCAGCAGTTTGGGGGGGGGACCTGATCCAGATACGCAGTATTTT; CDR3: CASSLGGGPDPDTQYF
D: NA; J: TRBJ1-6; V: TRBV19; size: NA; DNA: TGTGCCAGTAGTAGTCCAGAGAATTCACCCCTCCACTTT; CDR3: CASSSPENSPLHF
D: NA; J: TRBJ2-5; V: TRBV11-2; size: NA; DNA: TGTGCCAGCAGCTTCGACAGGCAAGAGACCCAGTACTTC; CDR3: CASSFDRQETQYF
D: NA; J: TRBJ2-3; V: TRBV7-9; size: NA; DNA: TGTGCCAGCAGCTTAGTCGACAGTGGGGATACGCAGTATTTT; CDR3: CASSLVDSGDTQYF
D: TRBD2; J: TRBJ2-1; V: TRBV19; size: NA; DNA: TGTGCCAGTAGTATCGGGGGGGGAAACAATGAGCAGTTCTTC; CDR3: CASSIGGGNNEQFF
D: NA; J: TRBJ2-2; V: TRBV7-9; size: NA; DNA: TGTGCCAGCCGGGCAGGGGAAAACACCGGGGAGCTGTTTTTT; CDR3: CASRAGENTGELFF
D: NA; J: TRBJ2-7; V: TRBV7-9; size: NA; DNA: TGTGCCAGCAGCTTAAACGACTACGAGCAGTACTTC; CDR3: CASSLNDYEQYF
D: TRBD2; J: TRBJ2-2; V: TRBV19; size: once; DNA: TGTGCCAGTAGAGTTAGCGGGACGAACACCGGGGAGCTGTTTTTT; CDR3: CASRVSGTNTGELFF
D: NA; J: TRBJ1-3; V: TRBV19; size: NA; DNA: TGTGCCAGTAGTATTGGGGGAGGAAACACCATATATTTT; CDR3: CASSIGGGNTIYF
D: NA; J: TRBJ1-2; V: TRBV7-2; size: NA; DNA: TGTGCCAGCAGCCCCGGGGGGGAGGATGGCTACACCTTC; CDR3: CASSPGGEDGYTF
D: NA; J: TRBJ1-5; V: TRBV28; size: NA; DNA: TGTGCCACCCAAACGGGGGGGTATAGCAATCAGCCCCAGCATTTT; CDR3: CATQTGGYSNQPQHF
D: NA; J: TRBJ2-2; V: TRBV18; size: NA; DNA: TGTGCCAGCTCACCAGTACCTGCCGAGAACACCGGGGAGCTGTTTTTT; CDR3: CASSPVPAENTGELFF
D: TRBD2; J: TRBJ2-1; V: TRBV6-5; size: NA; DNA: TGTGCCAGCACCGTAGCGGGGTCGGATGAGCAGTTCTTC; CDR3: CASTVAGSDEQFF
D: NA; J: TRBJ1-4; V: TRBV6-1; size: NA; DNA: TGCGGGGCGGGGGTAAGGGATGAAAAACTGTTTTTT; CDR3: CGAGVRDEKLFF
D: NA; J: TRBJ1-1; V: TRBV7-6; size: NA; DNA: TGTGCCAGCAGCCCTAGTAGTCGGTCCGATGCAGAGAACACTGAAGCTTTCTTT; CDR3: CASSPSSRSDAENTEAFF
D: TRBD2; J: TRBJ2-5; V: TRBV30; size: NA; DNA: TGTGCCTGGAGTGTAACTTCCTGGAGCGGGGGGGCCTGGGATGAGACCCAGTACTTC; CDR3: CAWSVTSWSGGAWDETQYF